One sample yielded the 9 T cell receptor beta chains listed below, sequenced in a study of blood T cell repertoires in COVID-19. Clones were sequenced by immunoSEQ multiplex PCR, and TCRdb holds only the in-frame ones, with some missing. The table has approximately 210,000 clones, around 85% seen once. Sequencing was done on a sample of peripheral blood. Receptors originate from a human donor in a cohort sampled during active COVID-19.

The chain combines TRBV5-1 with TRBJ1-1; tentative D call: TRBD1 (6 bases). V was cut by 4 bases and J by 8 bases, with 15 bases left in between. CDR1 is SGHRS and CDR2 is YFSETQ in the germline V gene. The CDR3 spans 13 residues. The CDR3 loop reads CASSLRQDKEAFF. CDR3 DNA sequence: TGCGCCAGCAGCCTTCGACAGGACAAAGAAGCTTTCTTT.

The rearrangement links TRBV18 to TRBJ2-1; tentative D call: TRBD2 (7 bases). This CDR3 region has 15 residues. Per the germline V gene, CDR1 is KGHSH and CDR2 is LQKENI. V was pared by 7 bases and J by 4 bases, with 17 bases between. CDR3 region: CASYGGLRGYNEQFF. The DNA of the CDR3 is TGTGCCAGCTACGGGGGGCTTAGGGGATACAATGAGCAGTTCTTC.

This sequence joins TRBV18 and TRBJ1-6; TRBD1 matches at 7 bases. This CDR3 has 14 amino acids. Germline-derived CDR1 and CDR2 are KGHSH and LQKENI. The V segment lost 2 bases and the J segment 6 bases; nucleotides outside the gene matches: 1. CDR3 nucleotides: TGTGCCAGCTCACCAGCAGGGGGTAATTCACCCCTCCACTTT. Amino acid sequence: CASSPAGGNSPLHF.

The genes are TRBV28 and TRBJ1-1; D call uncertain. CDR3 size: 15 residues. Trimming took 1 base from V and 4 from J, leaving 13 bases between them. The germline CDR1 and CDR2 sequences are MDHEN and SYDVKM. DNA for the CDR3: TGTGCCAGCAGTTTATTAACCGGGGTAGTCACTGAAGCTTTCTTT. Translation gives CASSLLTGVVTEAFF. Full variable domain (remainder filled in from reference TRBV28 and TRBJ1-1): DVKVTQSSRYLVKRTGEKVFLECVQDMDHENMFWYRQDPGLGLRLIYFSYDVKMKEKGDIPEGYSVSREKKERFSLILESASTNQTSMYLCASSLLTGVVTEAFFGQGTRLTVV.

The chain links TRBV7-9 to TRBJ1-2; D is unresolved. Germline assignment: CDR1 SEHNR and CDR2 FQNEAQ (reference sequence). V shed 5 bases and J shed 2 bases, with 6 bases lying between them. CDR3 length: 12 residues. In DNA, the CDR3 is TGTGCCAGCAGCCGAGAAAACTATGGCTACACCTTC. Its translation: CASSRENYGYTF.

The rearrangement links TRBV4-2 to TRBJ2-3; 8 nucleotides align to TRBD1. Germline V gene lookup returns CDR1 LGHNA and CDR2 YNFKEQ. The CDR3 totals 16 residues. The J segment lost 6 bases and the V segment lost 4 bases, leaving 12 bases of the junction unmatched. CDR3 DNA: TGTGCCAGCAGCCTAGGAACAGGGGGAATATGGGATACGCAGTATTTT. The encoded protein is CASSLGTGGIWDTQYF.

The genes are TRBV24-1 and TRBJ2-3; TRBD2 aligns across 8 bases. The J segment lost 0 bases and the V segment lost 0 bases, leaving 7 bases of the junction unmatched. The germline V gene has CDR1 KGHDR and CDR2 SFDVKD. The CDR3 loop spans 18 amino acids. This chain's CDR3 is CATSDLKSGGVSTDTQYF. CDR3 nucleotide sequence: TGTGCCACCAGTGATTTGAAATCGGGGGGGGTCAGCACAGATACGCAGTATTTT.

V gene TRBV7-9 combines with J gene TRBJ1-1, with a weak D call TRBD1 (6 bases). The ends were cut back, 6 bases at V and 1 base at J, with 12 bases in the middle. CDR3 length: 14 amino acids. Germline assignment: CDR1 SEHNR and CDR2 FQNEAQ (reference sequence). CDR3 DNA sequence: TGTGCCAGCAGGAAGGGGGAGGGGAACACTGAAGCTTTCTTT. Translation: CASRKGEGNTEAFF.

This clone was detected only a few times. The chain is built from TRBV18 and TRBJ1-1; 7 nucleotides match TRBD1. Germline V gives CDR1 KGHSH, CDR2 LQKENI. The CDR3 extends over 16 amino acids. With V trimmed by 4 bases and J by 4 bases, 12 bases remained unmatched. The CDR3 sequence is CASSQPGTDGVTEAFF. The DNA for the CDR3 is TGTGCCAGCTCACAACCCGGGACAGACGGTGTCACTGAAGCTTTCTTT.